The next 18 T cell receptor beta chains were all read from a single sample in a study of T cell responses to AZD1222 COVID-19 vaccine. TCRdb keeps only in-frame clones here, not all; method: immunoSEQ multiplex PCR. Here the sample spans over 50,000 clones, approximately 84% being singletons. Sequenced here: peripheral blood, sampled on day 0 of AZD1222 vaccination. The receptors were gathered from an adult in good health.

The chain recombines TRBV11-2 with TRBJ2-1; 8 bases match TRBD2. Germline V gives CDR1 SGHAT, CDR2 FQNNGV. The CDR3 contains 16 residues. The V gene end was trimmed by 5 bases and the J gene end by 5 bases; junction bases not matched to a gene: 11. The CDR3: CASSLLGVGGDNEQFF. Here the CDR3 DNA reads TGTGCCAGCAGCCTACTCGGGGTCGGGGGGGACAATGAGCAGTTCTTC.

In its sample, this clone was seen a few times. V is TRBV6-6 and J is TRBJ1-5; 8 bases align to TRBD1. The CDR3 extends over 14 amino acids. V gave up 6 bases and J gave up 0 bases; unmatched junction bases: 1. CDR1 is MNHNY, CDR2 SVGAGI, per germline (reference sequence). The CDR3 sequence is CASRTGDSNQPQHF. In DNA, the CDR3 is TGTGCCAGCAGGACAGGGGATAGCAATCAGCCCCAGCATTTT.

The rearrangement joins TRBV18 to TRBJ2-5; D possibly corresponds to TRBD1 (5 bases). Germline lookup yields CDR1 KGHSH and CDR2 LQKENI. The V gene lost 6 bases and the J gene lost 5 bases, with 13 bases spanning the gap. The CDR3 has 13 residues. The CDR3 reads CASSPEWGETQYF. As DNA, the CDR3 is TGTGCCAGCTCCCCAGAGTGGGGCGAGACCCAGTACTTC.

The V and J genes are TRBV5-4 and TRBJ1-4; D remains unclear. In germline, CDR1 is SGHNT, CDR2 YYREEE (reference sequence). The CDR3 length is 13 residues. Trimming shortened V by 0 bases and J by 5 bases, and 5 bases separated the two germline ends. DNA for the CDR3: TGTGCCAGCAGCTTGGGGCAAAATGAAAAACTGTTTTTT. As protein: CASSLGQNEKLFF.

A note on this clone: Within the sample, other DNA sequences also encode this same CDR3. This chain joins TRBV5-1 and TRBJ2-6, with D perhaps matching TRBD1 or TRBD2 (5 bases each). The CDR3 is made up of 15 amino acids. V shed 2 bases and J shed 2 bases, with 8 bases lying between them. Germline V gene lookup returns CDR1 SGHRS and CDR2 YFSETQ. The CDR3, as DNA: TGCGCCAGCAGCTTCGAGGGGCCTGGGGCCAACGTCCTGACTTTC. Amino acids: CASSFEGPGANVLTF.

The chain joins TRBV2 to TRBJ1-1; no definite D call. V lost 5 bases, J lost 0 bases, and 13 bases lay in between. Germline V gives CDR1 SNHLY, CDR2 FYNNEI. This CDR3 is built from 15 residues. The CDR3 sequence is CASSSNGPLNTEAFF. In DNA, the CDR3 is TGTGCCAGCAGTTCAAACGGACCGTTGAACACTGAAGCTTTCTTT.

The sample holds one count of this clone. The chain has TRBV28 and TRBJ1-6; D not resolved. V lost 7 bases and J 13 bases, leaving 14 bases between the germline ends. The CDR3 has 12 residues. The germline CDR1 and CDR2 sequences are MDHEN and SYDVKM. The DNA of the CDR3 is TGTGCCAGCACCACGAGGGAAAAGCCCCTCCACTTT. Amino acids: CASTTREKPLHF.

V usage is TRBV3-1 (or the pseudogene TRBV3-2) and J usage is TRBJ2-1, with unresolved D. The germline V gene has CDR1 LGHDT and CDR2 YNNKEL (reference sequence). The V and J ends lost 4 bases and 10 bases respectively, with 11 bases between them. The CDR3 has 12 amino acids. DNA for the CDR3: TGTGCCAGCAGCCCCGTGCTGGGGGAGCAGTTCTTC. This gives the protein CASSPVLGEQFF.

The chain recombines TRBV27 with TRBJ1-2; 7 bases are a match to TRBD1. CDR1 and CDR2 from the germline V gene are MNHEY and SMNVEV (reference sequence). This CDR3 spans 14 amino acids. J gave up 3 bases and V 5 bases, and 6 bases lay outside the gene matches. This CDR3 is CASSPNRGHYGYTF. Here the CDR3 DNA reads TGTGCCAGCAGTCCAAACAGGGGACACTATGGCTACACCTTC.

The rearrangement uses TRBV13 and TRBJ2-7; D is undetermined. V was clipped by 4 bases and J by 9 bases, with 19 bases between them. The CDR3 loop spans 14 amino acids. In germline, CDR1 is PRHDT, CDR2 FYEKMQ (reference sequence). CDR3 amino acids: CASSSRPDSEGQYF. CDR3 nucleotides: TGTGCCAGCAGCTCTCGCCCAGACTCTGAAGGGCAGTACTTC.

This clone rates as medium-sized. The gene calls are TRBV9 and TRBJ1-2; D gene uncertain. This CDR3 spans 20 amino acids. Germline CDR1 and CDR2: SGDLS and YYNGEE. Trimming pared 3 bases from V and 7 bases from J, leaving 34 bases between. This chain's CDR3 is CASSGERNRGSPPGRRGYTF. As DNA, the CDR3 is TGTGCCAGCAGCGGAGAACGTAACAGAGGCTCCCCCCCTGGGCGACGTGGCTACACCTTC.

V and J are TRBV19 and TRBJ2-7; D uncertain. Germline V gene lookup returns CDR1 LNHDA and CDR2 SQIVND (reference sequence). V was shortened by 6 bases and J by 2 bases, with 11 bases between the two germline ends. This CDR3 has 13 amino acids. This chain's CDR3 is CASSDGAPYEQYF. The CDR3, as DNA: TGTGCCAGTAGCGACGGAGCTCCCTACGAGCAGTACTTC.

The genes are TRBV29-1 and TRBJ1-1; D gene unclear. The CDR3 is 11 amino acids. V was trimmed by 7 bases and J by 3 bases, leaving 9 bases between them. Germline V CDR1 and CDR2: SQVTM, ANQGSEA. The CDR3 bases are TGCAGCGGCCGGGAGGACACTGAAGCTTTCTTT. Protein: CSGREDTEAFF.

The chain joins TRBV19 to TRBJ1-5; 8 bases align to TRBD1. The V and J ends lost 5 bases and 4 bases, in that order; junction bases with no gene match: 4. Per germline, CDR1 LNHDA and CDR2 SQIVND (reference sequence). The CDR3 consists of 14 residues. The CDR3 spells CASSADRENQPQHF. In DNA, the CDR3 is TGTGCCAGTAGTGCGGACAGGGAGAATCAGCCCCAGCATTTT.

The chain couples TRBV5-1 to TRBJ2-2; D might be TRBD1 (6 bases). The germline CDR1 and CDR2 sequences are SGHRS and YFSETQ. CDR3 length: 14 amino acids. V was cut by 6 bases and J by 1 base, with 10 bases left in between. The CDR3 nucleotides are TGCGCCAGCATGACGGGACAGAACACCGGGGAGCTGTTTTTT. This sequence encodes CASMTGQNTGELFF.

The chain combines TRBV7-9 with TRBJ2-1; 7 nucleotides match TRBD2. The CDR3 runs to 15 residues. Germline assignment: CDR1 SEHNR and CDR2 FQNEAQ (reference sequence). The junction had 9 bases not matched to a gene; V was cut back by 5 bases and J by 5 bases. CDR3 sequence reads: CASSLEGLADNEQFF. DNA for the CDR3: TGTGCCAGCAGCCTGGAGGGGCTAGCGGACAATGAGCAGTTCTTC.

V and J are TRBV7-2 and TRBJ1-6; tentative D call: TRBD1 (6 bases). V was cut by 6 bases and J by 10 bases, with 16 bases left in between. CDR3 length: 14 amino acids. CDR1 is SGHTA, CDR2 FQGNSA, per germline. CDR3 nucleotide sequence: TGTGCCAGCAGAGTGACTGGGGGGCTATCACCCCTCCACTTT. Amino acids: CASRVTGGLSPLHF. Complete variable domain (other parts from reference TRBV7-2 and TRBJ1-6): GAGVSQSPSNKVTEKGKDVELRCDPISGHTALYWYRQSLGQGLEFLIYFQGNSAPDKSGLPSDRFSAERTGGSVSTLTIQRTQQEDSAVYLCASRVTGGLSPLHFGNGTRLTVT.

The gene calls are TRBV7-9 and TRBJ2-2; D might be TRBD1 (5 bases). The CDR3 spans 18 residues. Trimming took 3 bases from V and 3 from J, leaving 20 bases between them. The germline V gene encodes CDR1 SEHNR and CDR2 FQNEAQ (reference sequence). The CDR3 bases are TGTGCCAGCAGCTTGGGGAAATTGGGGCAGATGGACACCGGGGAGCTGTTTTTT. Translation gives CASSLGKLGQMDTGELFF.